The 19 T cell receptor beta chains in this list originate from one sample, sequenced in a study of blood T cells in healthy people across ages. Through a sample-barcoded 5' primer and a J-beta primer mix, a second PCR was run for roughly 6 to 11 cycles. TCRdb fed the 5' RACE reads into MiXCR, producing one record per CDR3 protein. The sample carries hundreds of thousands of distinct CDR3 sequences, roughly 30% recorded once. The sequencing sample was made of blood. The receptors stem from a woman older than 75 in good health.

Many counts were recorded for this clonotype. This sequence joins TRBV5-8 and TRBJ2-1, with 10 bases matching TRBD2. Germline-derived CDR1 and CDR2 are SGHTS and YDEGEE. The CDR3 sequence is 14 residues long. The trim removed 0 bases at V and 6 bases at J, leaving 0 bases unmatched. Here the CDR3 reads CASSLGTSGNEQFF. In DNA form, the CDR3 reads TGTGCCAGCAGCTTGGGGACTAGCGGCAATGAGCAGTTCTTC.

This clonotype has a count of ten or more. This rearrangement joins TRBV18 to TRBJ2-7; no clear D gene. CDR1 is KGHSH and CDR2 is LQKENI in the germline V gene. V was pared by 2 bases and J by 5 bases, with 7 bases between. This CDR3 has 12 amino acids. DNA for the CDR3: TGTGCCAGCTCACCAGTCCTTAACGAGCAGTACTTC. Translation: CASSPVLNEQYF. The complete variable domain, with remaining parts taken from reference TRBV18 and TRBJ2-7, reads NAGVMQNPRHLVRRRGQEARLRCSPMKGHSHVYWYRQLPEEGLKFMVYLQKENIIDESGMPKERFSAEFPKEGPSILRIQQVVRGDSAAYFCASSPVLNEQYFGPGTRLTVT.

This clonotype was seen repeatedly, ten times or more. This chain connects TRBV6-1 to TRBJ2-1; tentative D call: TRBD1 (5 bases). Trimming shortened V by 2 bases and J by 7 bases, and 21 bases separated the two germline ends. Per germline, CDR1 MNHNS and CDR2 SASEGT. The length of the CDR3 is 17 residues. In DNA form, the CDR3 reads TGTGCCAGCAGTGAATACGGTGGCAGGGTGTTATATAATGAGCAGTTCTTC. It codes for CASSEYGGRVLYNEQFF.

As for this clonotype: Given a much more abundant clone one base away, this may be a read error. This chain links TRBV4-3 with TRBJ2-5, with 8 bases lining up with TRBD2. Germline loops: CDR1 LGHNA, CDR2 YSLEER. This CDR3 has 16 residues. The V segment lost 3 bases and the J segment 7 bases; nucleotides outside the gene matches: 13. CDR3 in amino acids: CASSQQTSGTGGTQYF. The CDR3 DNA sequence: TGCGCCAGCAGCCAGCAAACTAGCGGCACCGGCGGGACCCAGTACTTC.

The chain combines TRBV7-9 with TRBJ2-5, with D tentatively TRBD1 (5 bases). CDR1 and CDR2 (germline): SEHNR, FQNEAQ (reference sequence). Deletions cut 7 bases from V and 2 bases from J, with 20 bases between. The CDR3 has 16 residues. Written as DNA, the CDR3 is TGTGCCAGCAATAGAGAGGTAGGTGACAGTCAAGAGACCCAGTACTTC. Translated, it gives CASNREVGDSQETQYF.

This clonotype came up many times. The V gene is TRBV7-2, the J gene TRBJ2-2; 7 bases are shared with TRBD1. The ends lost 4 bases at V and 7 bases at J; junction bases unmatched: 9. The germline V gene encodes CDR1 SGHTA and CDR2 FQGNSA. The CDR3 runs 15 residues. The CDR3: CASSYGTVRDGELFF. CDR3 sequence (DNA): TGTGCCAGCAGCTACGGGACAGTTCGGGACGGGGAGCTGTTTTTT.

V gene TRBV7-2 combines with J gene TRBJ1-2; TRBD1 is a possible D gene (5 bases). The ends were cut back, 2 bases at V and 3 bases at J, with 19 bases in the middle. This CDR3 is 17 amino acids long. Germline V CDR1 and CDR2: SGHTA, FQGNSA. The CDR3 loop reads CASSLMAGTRGDYGYTF. The DNA for the CDR3 is TGTGCCAGCAGCTTAATGGCCGGGACCCGCGGGGACTATGGCTACACCTTC.

The rearrangement joins TRBV6-5 to TRBJ1-6; D is undetermined. V lost 4 bases and J 0 bases, leaving 7 bases between the germline ends. The germline CDR1 and CDR2 sequences are MNHEY and SVGAGI. The CDR3 contains 15 residues. Here the CDR3 reads CASSFLSSYNSPLHF. Written as DNA, the CDR3 is TGTGCCAGCAGTTTCCTCAGCTCCTATAATTCACCCCTCCACTTT.

This clonotype was counted many times. The V and J genes are TRBV7-2 and TRBJ2-1; 10 bases are a match to TRBD2. Trimming at V came to 4 bases and at J to 4 bases, leaving 19 bases not matched to a gene. This CDR3 is built from 20 residues. Germline loops: CDR1 SGHTA, CDR2 FQGNSA. The CDR3: CASSWAGTTSGGARYNEQFF. CDR3 in DNA: TGTGCCAGCAGCTGGGCGGGTACTACGAGCGGGGGGGCGAGGTACAATGAGCAGTTCTTC.

This chain connects TRBV7-3 to TRBJ2-7; TRBD1 might be the D (6 bases). The CDR3 contains 16 residues. CDR1 SGHTA and CDR2 FQGTGA come from the germline V gene. The ends were cut back, 5 bases at V and 7 bases at J, with 24 bases in the middle. CDR3 nucleotides: TGTGCCAGCAGCCCAGCTCCTAGGATCCGGGACAATGAGCAGTACTTC. The encoded protein is CASSPAPRIRDNEQYF.

This clonotype was picked up one time. A read error may explain this, as a much larger clone is one base away. The V and J genes are TRBV5-4 and TRBJ2-3; TRBD1 matches at 10 bases. The CDR3 is made up of 17 amino acids. Germline CDR1 reads SGHNT; CDR2 reads YYREEE (reference sequence). The CDR3 loop is CASSLRPGQGITDAQYF. In DNA form, the CDR3 reads TGTGCCAGCAGTCTCCGCCCGGGACAGGGGATCACAGATGCGCAGTATTTT.

Comments on this clonotype: This may come from a read error, since a much larger clone is one base off. This rearrangement joins TRBV4-1 to TRBJ2-1; 8 bases agree with TRBD2. The CDR3 is made up of 16 amino acids. Germline V gene data show CDR1 as MGHRA and CDR2 as YSYEKL. Trimming removed 0 bases from V and 13 bases from J; junction bases left unmatched: 14. CDR3 DNA sequence: TGCGCCAGCAGCCAAGATCTAAGCGGGGGTACGGAGACCCAGTTCTTC. This sequence encodes CASSQDLSGGTETQFF.

The gene calls are TRBV25-1 and TRBJ2-7, with D uncertain. This CDR3 has 14 amino acids. Germline V gene sequence: CDR1 MGHDK, CDR2 SYGVNS. Trimming left V 6 bases short and J 1 base short, with 13 bases between. The CDR3 DNA reads TGTGCCAGCAGCTCTCCCCCAGTTTCCTACGAGCAGTACTTC. Amino acid sequence: CASSSPPVSYEQYF.

This clonotype was observed at least ten times. The chain is built from TRBV20-1 and TRBJ1-4; D possibly corresponds to TRBD1 (5 bases). This CDR3 is 15 amino acids long. CDR1 is DFQATT, CDR2 SNEGSKA, per germline (reference sequence). Trimming removed 1 base at V and 7 bases at J, with 16 bases between. In DNA, the CDR3 is TGCAGTGCTAGAGCCTCCGGGACGCGGGGTGAAAAACTGTTTTTT. This translates into CSARASGTRGEKLFF.

This clonotype was observed many times. The chain has TRBV7-2 and TRBJ1-5, with 8 bases matching TRBD1. J gave up 4 bases and V 4 bases, and 6 bases lay outside the gene matches. Germline CDR1 and CDR2: SGHTA and FQGNSA. The CDR3 consists of 15 residues. CDR3 sequence: CASSWRWTGNQPQHF. Written as DNA, the CDR3 is TGTGCCAGCAGCTGGCGTTGGACAGGGAATCAGCCCCAGCATTTT.

This chain links TRBV27 with TRBJ1-6, with TRBD1 identical over 7 bases. Germline V CDR1 and CDR2: MNHEY, SMNVEV (reference sequence). The junction had 8 bases not matched to a gene; V was cut back by 6 bases and J by 3 bases. CDR3 size: 16 residues. CDR3 protein: CASRRQGGGYNSPLHF. As DNA, the CDR3 is TGTGCCAGCAGAAGACAGGGAGGAGGCTATAATTCACCCCTCCACTTT.

The table lists this clonotype with many counts. The chain couples TRBV4-2 to TRBJ2-5; D perhaps matches TRBD2 (5 bases). Germline CDR1 reads LGHNA; CDR2 reads YNFKEQ. This CDR3 has 15 residues. V shed 2 bases and J shed 4 bases, with 14 bases lying between them. This CDR3 reads CASSQNGEAGETQYF. CDR3 in DNA: TGTGCCAGCAGCCAAAACGGGGAAGCAGGAGAGACCCAGTACTTC.

This clonotype has at least ten counts. The V and J genes are TRBV27 and TRBJ2-1; D is uncertain. Germline CDR1 MNHEY, CDR2 SMNVEV (reference sequence). V gave up 4 bases and J gave up 5 bases, with 9 bases separating them. There are 13 residues in the CDR3. The CDR3 DNA follows: TGTGCCAGCAGTTCAATGCTCAACAATGAGCAGTTCTTC. It encodes CASSSMLNNEQFF.

Turning to this clonotype: The junction departs from the called germline gene at one end, perhaps through a read error. The chain combines TRBV9 with TRBJ1-2; 7 nucleotides agree with TRBD1. CDR1 is SGDLS and CDR2 is YYNGEE in the germline V gene. The CDR3 totals 14 residues. CDR3 DNA: TGTGCCAGCAGCGTAGCCCAGGGGGACTATGGCTGCACCTTC. This encodes CASSVAQGDYGCTF.